This TCR beta chain comes out of a study of CD8 T cells in Susac syndrome (dated by TCRdb to the late 2010s). Background for the entire study: Among the Susac syndrome patients who were sequenced, clinically active disease was present in 5 or 6 and clinical remission was observed in fewer than 10. Whether CD8+ T cell activation and differentiation in Susac syndrome was antigen driven was tested using repertoire sequencing. At the time of blood withdrawal, Susac syndrome patients were either therapy-naive, taking corticosteroids (with some also receiving IVIg), or on IVIg alone. General conclusions and limits of the study: The number of individuals in the TCR sequencing and HLA analysis was recognized as being relatively small. In patients with Susac syndrome, the CD4+ T cell repertoire showed no detectable clonal expansion.

High-throughput TCR beta sequencing profiled peripheral blood CD8+ and CD4+ T cells from healthy donors, Susac syndrome patients and multiple sclerosis patients. Susac syndrome patients met recently defined diagnostic criteria for definite or probable disease. Bulk CD8+ and CD4+ T cells were purified magnetically by negative isolation, whereas CD8+ TEMRA cells were enriched by FACS. Blood was drawn into EDTA tubes, processed within 24 hours, and PBMCs were isolated by density gradient centrifugation. PBMCs intended for TCR sequencing were cryopreserved in liquid nitrogen and thawed later in a water bath at 37 degrees C. The sorted or isolated CD4+, CD8+ and CD8+ TEMRA cells reached a purity of at least 90%. RNA was extracted using the RNeasy kit, and roughly 0.5 to 1 ug of the RNA was reverse transcribed with random hexamers. The immunoSEQ multiplex PCR assay, covering 54 Vbeta and 13 Jbeta segments, was used to amplify TCR beta CDR3 regions. Bias from PCR amplification was corrected by using a synthetic template baseline for primer optimization and for computational correction. As for how the authors treated the data: Reads were annotated to V, D and J genes according to IMGT and were analyzed with immunoSEQ Analyzer, with only productive sequences retained. Clonality was calculated as one minus the Shannon entropy normalized by log2 of the number of productive unique sequences. For each patient and control, public and private clones were evaluated within the 100 most prevalent clones. A clone was defined as Susac-specific if it was absent from the healthy and MS cohorts, from roughly 990 published viral clones and from other ImmuneACCESS disease sequences. TCRdb trimmed public reads at Q25 via fastp, called clones via MiXCR and kept in-frame beta chains. A single entry per CDR3 protein holds the most common genes and DNA from its merged rows. What appears here as the V and J calls and clone size reflects TCRdb's work, not the paper's. The sample records roughly 250,000 distinct CDR3 sequences, 90% to 96% of which are singletons. The ten biggest clones cover 0.08% to 0.11% of the sample.

The CDR3 measures 13 amino acids from cysteine to phenylalanine. Only CDR3 DNA remains: 39 bases, in frame from the first base. In the germline V gene (reference sequence), CDR1 corresponds to LGHDT and CDR2 to YNNKEL. Trimming at the junction amounts to 0 bases on V and 4 bases on J, and the germline ends lie 3 bases apart. As concerns this clonotype: This clone's antigen is unknown. No base quality values were provided; no much bigger clone lies one nucleotide off.

What was sequenced was CD4+ T cells from PBMCs. The sequence came from a human donor with Susac syndrome. The rearrangement joined TRBV3-1 to TRBJ2-2; the D gene is unclear. Here the CDR3 is given as CASSQDFTGELFF. The DNA sequence reads TGTGCCAGCAGCCAAGATTTCACCGGGGAGCTGTTTTTT.